This is a list of T cell receptor beta chains from one sample in a study of CD8 T cells in ankylosing spondylitis. Using its own MiXCR run on the 5' RACE reads, TCRdb lists one record per CDR3 protein. The sample lists about 540,000 distinct CDR3 sequences, 9.5% to 15% occurring once. The sample consisted of blood, either unsorted or a sorted T cell fraction (not recorded which). Every receptor here comes from a male donor with ankylosing spondylitis. Both conserved end residues are part of each CDR3. Each record gives: CDR3 length, V gene, D gene, J gene, clone size, CDR3 protein, CDR3 DNA. D genes are given only for firm matches. Only some rows state a clone size, as once, few, many or a class for expanded clones.

>16|TRBV25-1|.|TRBJ1-2|few
CASSEGPAQSHRGYTF
TGTGCCAGCAGTGAAGGGCCAGCCCAATCGCATCGGGGCTACACCTTC
>16|TRBV10-3|.|TRBJ2-1|.
CAISESGRVRYNEQFF
TGTGCCATCAGTGAGTCTGGCAGGGTTCGGTACAATGAGCAGTTCTTC
>15|TRBV11-2|.|TRBJ2-1|.
CASSLMSVGNNEQFF
TGTGCCAGCAGCTTAATGAGCGTGGGCAACAATGAGCAGTTCTTC
>16|TRBV25-1|TRBD1|TRBJ2-2|.
CASSEFGQGGTGELFF
TGTGCCAGCAGTGAATTTGGACAGGGTGGCACCGGGGAGCTGTTTTTT
>16|TRBV5-1|.|TRBJ2-2|.
CASSLRSGSGTGELFF
TGCGCCAGCAGTTTGAGGTCAGGCTCCGGCACCGGGGAGCTGTTTTTT
>14|TRBV19|.|TRBJ1-1|.
CASSIRGLNTEAFF
TGTGCCAGTAGTATTAGGGGTTTGAACACTGAAGCTTTCTTT
>14|TRBV20-1|.|TRBJ2-6|many
CSARDPSGANVLTF
TGCAGTGCTAGAGATCCGTCTGGGGCCAACGTCCTGACTTTC
>16|TRBV20-1|TRBD2|TRBJ2-5|.
CSARVSSGSKFETQYF
TGCAGTGCTAGAGTTAGTAGCGGGAGCAAGTTCGAGACCCAGTACTTC
>14|TRBV14|TRBD2|TRBJ2-7|few
CASSLGLAGAEQYF
TGTGCCAGCAGCCTGGGACTAGCGGGAGCCGAGCAGTACTTC
>15|TRBV4-1|.|TRBJ1-4|few
CASSRQETTNEKLFF
TGCGCCAGCAGCCGACAGGAAACAACTAATGAAAAACTGTTTTTT
>16|TRBV9|TRBD2|TRBJ2-1|.
CASSVGGRALSSEQFF
TGTGCCAGCAGCGTAGGCGGGAGGGCCCTTTCCTCTGAGCAGTTCTTC
>16|TRBV5-1|TRBD2|TRBJ2-3|few
CASSLLLAGGGNTQYF
TGCGCCAGCAGCTTGTTACTAGCGGGAGGAGGAAATACGCAGTATTTT
>15|TRBV12-3/TRBV12-4|TRBD1|TRBJ1-1|.
CASTGTGGGKTEAFF
TGTGCCAGCACCGGGACAGGGGGCGGGAAGACTGAAGCTTTCTTT
>17|TRBV6-1|.|TRBJ1-3|few
CASSEVPGALSGNTIYF
TGTGCCAGCAGTGAAGTGCCGGGGGCTCTCTCTGGAAACACCATATATTTT
>14|TRBV7-9|.|TRBJ2-1|many
CASSLEYRANEQFF
TGTGCCAGCAGCTTAGAATACAGAGCCAATGAGCAGTTCTTC
>15|TRBV7-8|.|TRBJ1-1|few
CASSLARGMNTEAFF
TGTGCCAGCAGCTTAGCTCGGGGGATGAACACTGAAGCTTTCTTT
>15|TRBV20-1|TRBD2|TRBJ2-5|many
CSAPPRLAGQETQYF
TGCAGTGCCCCACCAAGACTAGCGGGCCAAGAGACCCAGTACTTC
>16|TRBV4-2|.|TRBJ2-7|.
CASSQNWGTRGYEQYF
TGTGCCAGCAGCCAAAACTGGGGGACCAGGGGCTACGAGCAGTACTTC
>16|TRBV21-1|.|TRBJ1-6|.
CASSPVQGERNSPLHF
TGTGCCAGCAGTCCTGTCCAGGGGGAAAGGAATTCACCCCTCCACTTT
>15|TRBV7-2|TRBD2|TRBJ2-2|.
CASRPAGGNTGELFF
TGTGCCAGCAGACCAGCGGGAGGGAACACCGGGGAGCTGTTTTTT
>15|TRBV2|.|TRBJ1-4|.
CASTVGPATNEKLFF
TGTGCCAGCACGGTAGGACCCGCAACTAATGAAAAACTGTTTTTT
>16|TRBV5-5|TRBD2|TRBJ2-5|few
CASSLDWGGGHETQYF
TGTGCCAGCAGCTTGGATTGGGGCGGGGGTCACGAGACCCAGTACTTC
>14|TRBV7-9|TRBD1|TRBJ1-1|many
CASSPGGDHTEAFF
TGTGCCAGCAGTCCAGGGGGCGATCACACTGAAGCTTTCTTT
>13|TRBV19|TRBD1|TRBJ2-7|.
CATKNRGSYEQYF
TGTGCCACCAAGAACAGGGGTTCCTACGAGCAGTACTTC
>14|TRBV6-1|.|TRBJ1-4|few
CASSGYGTNEKLFF
TGTGCCAGCAGTGGCTACGGCACTAATGAAAAACTGTTTTTT
>14|TRBV7-2|.|TRBJ2-7|.
CASSLGVFPYEQYF
TGTGCCAGCAGCTTAGGAGTCTTCCCCTACGAGCAGTACTTC
>17|TRBV2|.|TRBJ2-6|few
CASRQGPLGSGANVLTF
TGTGCCAGCAGGCAGGGGCCCCTTGGCTCTGGGGCCAACGTCCTGACTTTC
>15|TRBV6-4|TRBD2|TRBJ2-5|few
CASSDGAGDQETQYF
TGTGCCAGCAGTGACGGAGCGGGAGACCAAGAGACCCAGTACTTC
>15|TRBV9|.|TRBJ2-1|many
CASSVGSTYYNEQFF
TGTGCCAGCAGCGTAGGCTCCACTTACTACAATGAGCAGTTCTTC
>11|TRBV12-3/TRBV12-4|.|TRBJ1-1|many
CASSPGTEAFF
TGTGCCAGCAGCCCCGGCACTGAAGCTTTCTTT
>15|TRBV5-4|.|TRBJ2-1|.
CASSLVASTYNEQFF
TGTGCCAGCAGCTTGGTAGCCTCAACCTACAATGAGCAGTTCTTC
>17|TRBV21-1|.|TRBJ2-5|.
CASSSEGARAVQETQYF
TGTGCCAGCAGCAGCGAAGGGGCGAGGGCCGTGCAAGAGACCCAGTACTTC
>14|TRBV29-1|TRBD2|TRBJ2-3|once
CSALGLAGADTQYF
TGCAGCGCCTTAGGACTAGCGGGAGCAGATACGCAGTATTTT
>15|TRBV5-6|TRBD1|TRBJ2-1|.
CASSLRGQGDNEQFF
TGTGCCAGCAGCTTGAGGGGACAGGGGGACAATGAGCAGTTCTTC
>13|TRBV25-1|.|TRBJ1-1|.
CASSETENTEAFF
TGTGCCAGCAGTGAGACGGAGAACACTGAAGCTTTCTTT
>11|TRBV7-2|.|TRBJ2-1|.
CASSGVVEQFF
TGTGCCAGCAGCGGAGTGGTGGAGCAGTTCTTC
>14|TRBV5-5|.|TRBJ2-2|.
CASSFSLYTGELFF
TGTGCCAGCAGCTTTTCCCTTTACACCGGGGAGCTGTTTTTT
>17|TRBV20-1|TRBD2|TRBJ2-3|few
CSGESSGRVGGTDTQYF
TGCAGTGGGGAGAGCAGCGGGAGGGTAGGAGGCACAGATACGCAGTATTTT
>14|TRBV11-3|TRBD2|TRBJ2-1|few
CASSPRTSAGEQFF
TGTGCCAGCAGCCCACGGACTAGCGCTGGTGAGCAGTTCTTC
>15|TRBV7-9|.|TRBJ1-2|.
CASRLASGSRGGYTF
TGTGCCAGCAGGTTGGCGTCAGGTTCCCGTGGAGGCTACACCTTC
>15|TRBV21-1|.|TRBJ2-2|.
CASSKGRDNTGELFF
TGTGCCAGCAGCAAAGGGCGGGACAACACCGGGGAGCTGTTTTTT
>16|TRBV12-3/TRBV12-4|TRBD1|TRBJ2-1|.
CASMGTRDRVNNEQFF
TGTGCCAGCATGGGTACCCGGGACAGGGTGAACAATGAGCAGTTCTTC
>14|TRBV28|TRBD1|TRBJ1-6|.
CASSPGTGRSPLHF
TGTGCCAGCAGTCCCGGGACAGGGCGGTCACCCCTCCACTTT
>17|TRBV6-2/TRBV6-3|.|TRBJ2-1|few
CASSPSIRLRPPNEQFF
TGTGCCAGCAGCCCCTCTATACGGCTTAGGCCGCCAAATGAGCAGTTCTTC
>10|TRBV29-1|.|TRBJ2-7|.
CSVVSYEQYF
TGCAGCGTTGTCTCCTACGAGCAGTACTTC
>17|TRBV24-1|.|TRBJ2-2|many
CATSDSQGGAWTGELFF
TGTGCCACCAGTGATTCCCAGGGGGGGGCCTGGACCGGGGAGCTGTTTTTT
>17|TRBV18|TRBD1|TRBJ2-6|.
CASSPGQGLSGANVLTF
TGTGCCAGCTCACCGGGACAGGGACTCTCTGGGGCCAACGTCCTGACTTTC
>15|TRBV9|TRBD2|TRBJ2-7|.
CASSVGGRPTYEQYF
TGTGCCAGCAGCGTAGGCGGGAGACCCACCTACGAGCAGTACTTC
>14|TRBV5-1|.|TRBJ2-2|.
CASRSEPRTGELFF
TGCGCCAGCAGATCCGAGCCCCGGACCGGGGAGCTGTTTTTT
>14|TRBV5-1|TRBD1|TRBJ2-5|few
CASTRGQLEETQYF
TGCGCCAGCACGAGGGGACAGTTAGAAGAGACCCAGTACTTC
>18|TRBV6-1|.|TRBJ2-1|.
CASSEGWSTGTQNNEQFF
TGTGCCAGCAGTGAAGGCTGGAGCACCGGGACGCAAAACAATGAGCAGTTCTTC
>14|TRBV5-6|TRBD2|TRBJ2-3|few
CASRATSGRSAQYF
TGTGCCAGCAGGGCGACTAGCGGGAGGTCCGCGCAGTATTTT
>16|TRBV5-1|.|TRBJ2-3|many
CASSDTTSGERDTQYF
TGCGCCAGCAGCGATACGACTAGTGGAGAAAGAGATACGCAGTATTTT
>14|TRBV2|.|TRBJ1-2|.
CASSENPSLYGYTF
TGTGCCAGCAGTGAAAACCCGTCCCTCTATGGCTACACCTTC
>16|TRBV7-2|TRBD1|TRBJ1-2|.
CASSPRQGIWNYGYTF
TGTGCCAGCAGCCCTCGACAGGGTATATGGAACTATGGCTACACCTTC
>16|TRBV24-1|TRBD2|TRBJ2-1|many
CATSDLPRTSQNEQFF
TGTGCCACCAGTGATTTGCCTCGGACTAGCCAGAATGAGCAGTTCTTC